This T cell receptor (beta chain) is drawn from a study of STAT3 mutations in large granular lymphocyte leukemia. Findings of the study overall: Samples missed the first appearance of the clone. Every T-LGLL patient had at least one immunodominant TCRbeta clonotype. In about 30% of the 18 patients, new TCR clonotypes emerged after therapy.

A single count supports this clone. Antigen: not known. In germline, CDR1 is LNHDA, CDR2 SQIVND (reference sequence). This CDR3 region has 16 residues. With V trimmed by 6 bases and J by 2 bases, 12 bases remained unmatched. TCRdb's copy holds only in-frame clones and misses some; the assay was immunoSEQ multiplex PCR. Of approximately 15,000 clones detected, around 90% appear once; the ten largest clones hold roughly 8.7%. The sequence was obtained from a woman aged 50 to 65 with T-cell large granular lymphocyte leukemia. Some clones in this sample may be carry-over from other donors' samples. This chain uses TRBV19 with TRBJ2-7, with TRBD1 identical over 8 bases. Sequencing input: peripheral blood mononuclear cells. The CDR3, as DNA: TGTGCCAGTAGCAGACGAGACAGGGGAGAAACCTACGAGCAGTACTTC. This sequence encodes CASSRRDRGETYEQYF. Full variable domain (remainder filled in from reference TRBV19 and TRBJ2-7): DGGITQSPKYLFRKEGQNVTLSCEQNLNHDAMYWYRQDPGQGLRLIYYSQIVNDFQKGDIAEGYSVSREKKESFPLTVTSAQKNPTAFYLCASSRRDRGETYEQYFGPGTRLTVT.